Sequencing of this T cell receptor beta chain was carried out in a study of early T cells in non-severe SARS-CoV-2 infection. Study-level information: Whole-blood bulk RNA, unsorted, was sequenced, and chains were unpaired.

General study points: Using VDJdb, the matching emphasized anti-spike CD8 responses while missing private and CD4 specificities.

Separate cDNA molecules each had unique molecular identifiers attached to them. One entry per CDR3 protein results from TCRdb running MiXCR on the 5' RACE reads. The sample has roughly 55,000 distinct CDR3 sequences; around a tenth are singletons. This clonotype has ten or more counts. Antigen specificity is unknown. CDR3 length: 13 residues. Germline V CDR1 and CDR2: SGHVS, FQNEAQ. V shed 7 bases and J shed 5 bases, with 13 bases lying between them. This sequence joins TRBV7-8 and TRBJ2-3; D is unresolved. The sequenced material came from whole blood. The TCR originated in an adult who was a healthcare worker with PCR-confirmed SARS-CoV-2 infection or an uninfected control (not recorded which). In DNA form, the CDR3 reads TGTGCCAGCACCAAAAATTTGGGAGATACGCAGTATTTT. This sequence encodes CASTKNLGDTQYF.